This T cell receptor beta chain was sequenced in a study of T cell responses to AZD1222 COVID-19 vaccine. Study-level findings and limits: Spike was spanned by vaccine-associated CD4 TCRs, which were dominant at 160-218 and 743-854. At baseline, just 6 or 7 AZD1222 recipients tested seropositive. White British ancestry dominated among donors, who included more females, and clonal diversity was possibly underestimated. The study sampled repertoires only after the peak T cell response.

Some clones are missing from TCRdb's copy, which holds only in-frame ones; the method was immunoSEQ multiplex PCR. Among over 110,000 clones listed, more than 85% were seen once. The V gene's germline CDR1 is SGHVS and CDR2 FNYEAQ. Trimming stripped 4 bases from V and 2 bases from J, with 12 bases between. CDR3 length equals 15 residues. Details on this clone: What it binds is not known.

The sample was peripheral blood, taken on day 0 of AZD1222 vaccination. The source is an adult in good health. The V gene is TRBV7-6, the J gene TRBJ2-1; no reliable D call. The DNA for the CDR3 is TGTGCCAGCAGCTCTAGGATACCCCCCTACAATGAGCAGTTCTTC. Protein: CASSSRIPPYNEQFF.